This TCR beta chain was profiled in a study of beta chain features in type 1 diabetes. Study summary: All samples yielded some 110 million examined sorted cells. Study-wide findings and caveats: Moderate but significant shortening of TCRB CDR3s was recorded in all four CD4+ subsets from Type 1 diabetes patients. HLA influence on TCRB rearrangement stayed unresolved here. VDJ junctions from type 1 diabetes patients carried fewer insertions and larger deletions.

The CDR3 runs to 14 residues. Germline CDR1 MNHEY, CDR2 SMNVEV (reference sequence). V shed 4 bases and J shed 6 bases, with 16 bases lying between them. On this clone itself: Antigen unknown.

The study reverse transcribed the entire isolated RNA, so it sequenced expressed TCRB transcripts. The table came from immunoSEQ multiplex PCR; TCRdb's copy has only in-frame clones and leaves some out. This sample has a few hundred thousand clones, with over 9% found just once. Purities in excess of 98% were seen in all sorted populations. The chain recombines TRBV27 with TRBJ2-7; TRBD1 is a possible D gene (5 bases). Material for sequencing was central memory CD4+ T cells from blood. The receptor was isolated from a young man with type 1 diabetes. The CDR3 DNA is TGTGCCAGCAGTTCGTCAGGGTTCCGTCGCGAGCAGTACTTC. Protein sequence: CASSSSGFRREQYF.